This TCR beta chain was sequenced in a study of OX40 agonist ivuxolimab in advanced cancers. Sequencing used immunoSEQ multiplex PCR; TCRdb keeps in-frame clones, though not all of them. Found here are approximately 60,000 clones, roughly 80% of them singletons; the top ten hold 5%. CDR3 length: 16 residues. V was cut by 2 bases and J by 1 base, with 13 bases left in between. Germline V gives CDR1 SGHRS, CDR2 YFSETQ. This sequence originates from an adult with an advanced solid tumor such as melanoma, head and neck, liver or kidney cancer. Sequencing used CD4+ or CD8+ T cells sorted from blood, obtained in a trial of the OX40 agonist ivuxolimab. The rearrangement links TRBV5-1 to TRBJ2-1; D is perhaps TRBD2 (6 bases). CDR3 DNA: TGCGCCAGCAGCTTAACCGGGACTGGATCCTACAATGAGCAGTTCTTC. Translated: CASSLTGTGSYNEQFF. Combining the CDR3 with reference TRBV5-1 and TRBJ2-1 gives the whole variable domain KAGVTQTPRYLIKTRGQQVTLSCSPISGHRSVSWYQQTPGQGLQFLFEYFSETQRNKGNFPGRFSGRQFSNSRSEMNVSTLELGDSALYLCASSLTGTGSYNEQFFGPGTRLTVL.